What follows is one TCR beta chain and its context. This specimen belongs to a study of blood T cell repertoires in COVID-19. Study in general: Sample material is recorded as cDNA or gDNA derived from T cells, B-cell-depleted T cells, or PBMCs.

V shed 3 bases and J 7 bases; nucleotides not matched to a gene: 7. Germline V gives CDR1 LNHNV, CDR2 YYDKDF (reference sequence). The CDR3 contains 14 residues. Method: immunoSEQ multiplex PCR; TCRdb's copy keeps in-frame clones and lacks some. The data show over 95,000 clones, roughly 89% seen once. This TCR was sampled from a human donor with acute or convalescent COVID-19. The donor label of this sample is uncertain. The chain joins TRBV15 to TRBJ2-5; 8 bases align to TRBD2. Input material: peripheral blood. The CDR3 DNA is TGTGCCACCAGCAGTTCGGGGGGGCACGGGACCCAGTACTTC. Its protein is CATSSSGGHGTQYF.